A single sample gave rise to the 20 T cell receptor beta chains below, sequenced in a study of cytotoxic CD8 clonotypes in ibrutinib-treated CLL. Libraries were prepared by immunoSEQ multiplex PCR; TCRdb keeps only in-frame clonotypes and omits some of them. The sample includes about 50,000 clones, about three fifths seen only once; the top ten take around 30%. The starting material was PBMCs, obtained after 24 months of ibrutinib treatment. Receptors originate from a human donor with chronic lymphocytic leukemia.

The CDR3 coding sequence is TGCAGCGTGTCGACAGGCCCAGAGACCCAGTACTTC. As protein: CSVSTGPETQYF. The chain employs TRBV29-1 and TRBJ2-5, with D possibly TRBD1 on 6 matching bases. The CDR3 sequence is 12 residues long. Per the germline V gene, CDR1 is SQVTM and CDR2 is ANQGSEA. Trimming cost V 6 bases and J 4 bases, with 12 bases left between them.

The V call is TRBV5-1, the J call TRBJ2-5, with 7 bases aligning to TRBD1. Germline V gives CDR1 SGHRS, CDR2 YFSETQ. This CDR3 has 14 residues. V trimming: 3 bases; J trimming: 2 bases; junction bases outside the gene matches: 4. The CDR3 region is CASSWGTAQETQYF. CDR3 sequence (DNA): TGCGCCAGCAGCTGGGGGACAGCGCAAGAGACCCAGTACTTC.

This clone was detected a few times. V is TRBV6-1 and J is TRBJ2-3; D call uncertain. With 4 bases removed from V and 2 bases from J, the gap between germline ends came to 13 bases. This CDR3 region has 15 residues. CDR1 MNHNS and CDR2 SASEGT come from the germline V gene. CDR3 region: CASSALGFHTDTQYF. Written as DNA, the CDR3 is TGTGCCAGCAGTGCTTTGGGGTTCCACACAGATACGCAGTATTTT.

This chain joins TRBV19 and TRBJ1-6; TRBD1 matches 7 bases. The CDR3 has 15 residues. Germline values: CDR1 LNHDA, CDR2 SQIVND (reference sequence). The J segment lost 7 bases and the V segment lost 4 bases, leaving 7 bases of the junction unmatched. Written as DNA, the CDR3 is TGTGCCAGTAGTAGCACAGGGGAAGGGAATTCACCCCTCCACTTT. It specifies CASSSTGEGNSPLHF. Full variable domain (outside the CDR3, taken from reference TRBV19 and TRBJ1-6): DGGITQSPKYLFRKEGQNVTLSCEQNLNHDAMYWYRQDPGQGLRLIYYSQIVNDFQKGDIAEGYSVSREKKESFPLTVTSAQKNPTAFYLCASSSTGEGNSPLHFGNGTRLTVT.

V gene TRBV10-2 combines with J gene TRBJ1-5, with D tentatively TRBD1 (5 bases). The CDR3 spans 15 residues. Germline loops: CDR1 WSHSY, CDR2 SAAADI. The V gene lost 6 bases and the J gene lost 1 base, with 13 bases spanning the gap. CDR3 in DNA: TGCGCCAGCAGCTCTGGAGGGGCCAGCAATCAGCCCCAGCATTTT. It translates to CASSSGGASNQPQHF.

The chain couples TRBV2 to TRBJ1-1; TRBD1 might be the D (6 bases). V was shortened by 9 bases and J by 5 bases, with 13 bases between the two germline ends. This CDR3 contains 12 residues. Per the germline V gene, CDR1 is SNHLY and CDR2 is FYNNEI. The CDR3 spells CASLQGRTEAFF. The CDR3, as DNA: TGTGCCAGTCTACAGGGAAGGACTGAAGCTTTCTTT.

This CDR3 reads CASTPERESQPQHF. The DNA of the CDR3 is TGTGCCAGCACCCCGGAGAGGGAAAGTCAGCCCCAGCATTTT. The chain couples TRBV2 to TRBJ1-5; D remains ambiguous. V gave up 7 bases and J gave up 6 bases, with 16 bases separating them. Germline assignment: CDR1 SNHLY and CDR2 FYNNEI. The CDR3 sequence is 14 residues long.

The rearrangement joins TRBV2 to TRBJ2-7; D ambiguous. With 10 bases removed from V and 3 bases from J, the gap between germline ends came to 13 bases. CDR1 SNHLY and CDR2 FYNNEI come from the germline V gene. The CDR3 is 12 residues long. The CDR3 region has the DNA TGTGCCATTACGTATGGGAACTACGAGCAGTACTTC. This encodes CAITYGNYEQYF.

The V gene is TRBV7-8, the J gene TRBJ2-7; 10 nucleotides line up with TRBD2. The CDR3 has 16 amino acids. The germline V gene encodes CDR1 SGHVS and CDR2 FQNEAQ. J lost 4 bases, V lost 5 bases, and 11 bases had no gene match. The CDR3 nucleotides read TGTGCCAGCAGCCCCGGGGAGCGGGGGGGCCATTACGAGCAGTACTTC. This gives the protein CASSPGERGGHYEQYF.

The genes are TRBV20-1 and TRBJ1-6; D is unclear. Trimming stripped 1 base from V and 9 bases from J, with 1 base between. The CDR3 extends over 10 amino acids. The germline CDR1 and CDR2 sequences are DFQATT and SNEGSKA (reference sequence). The CDR3 protein is CSARGSPLHF. CDR3 sequence (DNA): TGCAGTGCTAGAGGTTCACCCCTCCACTTT.

This clone was counted between two and nine times. The rearrangement links TRBV5-6 to TRBJ1-5; 7 bases are a match to TRBD1. The CDR3 runs 16 residues. V lost 2 bases, J lost 2 bases, and 7 bases stayed unmatched. Germline V gives CDR1 SGHDT, CDR2 YYEEEE. CDR3 bases: TGTGCCAGCAGCTTATATACAGGGGTGGGCAATCAGCCCCAGCATTTT. This translates into CASSLYTGVGNQPQHF.

The CDR3 loop reads CASSQEQGAMNTEAFF. CDR3 sequence (DNA): TGCGCCAGCAGCCAAGAGCAGGGGGCTATGAACACTGAAGCTTTCTTT. The chain is built from TRBV4-1 and TRBJ1-1; 8 nucleotides line up with TRBD1. This CDR3 spans 16 amino acids. V shed 0 bases, J shed 0 bases, and the junction held 3 bases outside the gene matches. Germline assignment: CDR1 MGHRA and CDR2 YSYEKL.

The chain carries TRBV6-6 and TRBJ2-5; 13 positions match TRBD2. V lost 6 bases to trimming and J lost 3 bases; unmatched junction nucleotides: 4. The CDR3 runs to 15 residues. Per the germline V gene, CDR1 is MNHNY and CDR2 is SVGAGI (reference sequence). CDR3 in amino acids: CASRRTSGGEETQYF. The CDR3 DNA sequence: TGTGCCAGCAGGCGGACTAGCGGGGGAGAAGAGACCCAGTACTTC.

The V gene is TRBV6-6, the J gene TRBJ2-3; D may be TRBD1 (5 bases). The ends were cut back, 7 bases at V and 0 bases at J, with 8 bases in the middle. CDR3 size: 13 residues. The V gene's germline CDR1 is MNHNY and CDR2 SVGAGI (reference sequence). Written as DNA, the CDR3 is TGTGCCAGCAATAGGGGCAGCACAGATACGCAGTATTTT. Translated: CASNRGSTDTQYF.

The chain combines TRBV2 with TRBJ2-1; D uncertain. Germline CDR1 SNHLY, CDR2 FYNNEI. V was clipped by 2 bases and J by 2 bases, with 10 bases between them. The CDR3 is 15 residues long. The DNA for the CDR3 is TGTGCCAGCAGTGAACCCTATAAAACCTACAATGAGCAGTTCTTC. It translates to CASSEPYKTYNEQFF.

This chain connects TRBV7-8 to TRBJ1-5, with no clear D. V lost 1 base and J lost 0, with 13 bases in between. This CDR3 is 17 amino acids long. Per germline, CDR1 SGHVS and CDR2 FQNEAQ. As DNA, the CDR3 is TGTGCCAGCAGCTTAGTAGGGTCAGGAAATAGCAATCAGCCCCAGCATTTT. Amino acid sequence: CASSLVGSGNSNQPQHF. The variable domain in full, completed from reference TRBV7-8 and TRBJ1-5, reads GAGVSQSPRYKVAKRGQDVALRCDPISGHVSLFWYQQALGQGPEFLTYFQNEAQLDKSGLPSDRFFAERPEGSVSTLKIQRTQQEDSAVYLCASSLVGSGNSNQPQHFGDGTRLSIL.

CDR3 region: CASSHAVGTYEQYF. The CDR3 nucleotides read TGTGCCAGCAGTCACGCGGTGGGTACCTACGAGCAGTACTTC. The V and J genes are TRBV7-9 and TRBJ2-7, with no clear D. V lost 6 bases and J lost 2, with 14 bases in between. Germline values: CDR1 SEHNR, CDR2 FQNEAQ (reference sequence). This CDR3 has 14 residues.

This clone was seen a few times. The CDR3 here is CATSRGGRGQNIQYF. The CDR3 coding sequence is TGTGCCACCAGCAGAGGAGGACGGGGGCAAAACATTCAGTACTTC. The J gene is TRBJ2-4, the V gene TRBV15, with D perhaps matching TRBD1 or TRBD2 (6 bases each). This CDR3 comprises 15 residues. Trimming took 1 base from V and 5 from J, leaving 12 bases between them. Per the germline V gene, CDR1 is LNHNV and CDR2 is YYDKDF (reference sequence).

The chain recombines TRBV5-1 with TRBJ1-2, with a possible D match to TRBD1 (5 bases). The CDR3 is 16 residues long. CDR1 is SGHRS, CDR2 YFSETQ, per germline. V was shortened by 4 bases and J by 1 base, with 17 bases between the two germline ends. The CDR3 DNA sequence: TGCGCCAGCAGCGTTTGGGGCGGTCAAGATAACTATGGCTACACCTTC. The encoded protein is CASSVWGGQDNYGYTF. The entire variable domain, with the rest obtained from reference TRBV5-1 and TRBJ1-2, is as follows: KAGVTQTPRYLIKTRGQQVTLSCSPISGHRSVSWYQQTPGQGLQFLFEYFSETQRNKGNFPGRFSGRQFSNSRSEMNVSTLELGDSALYLCASSVWGGQDNYGYTFGSGTRLTVV.

This rearrangement joins TRBV18 to TRBJ1-1, with D perhaps matching TRBD1 (6 bases). Trimming removed 3 bases at V and 8 bases at J, with 13 bases between. CDR1 and CDR2 from the germline V gene are KGHSH and LQKENI. The length of the CDR3 is 13 residues. The DNA of the CDR3 is TGTGCCAGCTCACCCACAGGGCCCACCGAAGCTTTCTTT. Amino acids: CASSPTGPTEAFF.